A selection of T cell receptor beta chains follows, all from one sample in a study of T cell changes during pregnancy in multiple sclerosis. The table came from immunoSEQ multiplex PCR; TCRdb's copy has only in-frame clones and leaves some out. Among roughly 45,000 clones listed, 95% were seen once. The sample in question was CD8+ T cells from peripheral blood mononuclear cells, obtained in the first trimester of pregnancy. These receptor sequences come from a female donor with multiple sclerosis, enrolled in a pregnancy study. Both conserved end residues are part of each CDR3. The D gene is left open where the match is weak. Clone size is not always given. Where it is, it says once, few, many or a class for expanded clones.

>-|TRBV9|-|TRBJ1-6
CASSPNSGGGHSPLHF
TGTGCCAGCAGCCCAAATTCCGGTGGCGGCCATTCACCCCTCCACTTT
>-|TRBV27|TRBD1|TRBJ2-1
CASSGTGRKQFF
TGTGCCAGCAGTGGGACAGGAAGGAAGCAGTTCTTC
>once|TRBV29-1|TRBD2|TRBJ2-2
CSVLAGDTGELFF
TGCAGCGTGCTAGCGGGAGACACCGGGGAGCTGTTTTTT
>once|TRBV7-2|-|TRBJ2-2
CASSFLTYTGELFF
TGTGCCAGCAGCTTCCTTACTTACACCGGGGAGCTGTTTTTT
>once|TRBV5-6|TRBD1|TRBJ1-5
CASSGGQQPQHF
TGTGCCAGCAGCGGGGGACAGCAGCCCCAGCATTTT
>-|TRBV7-8|-|TRBJ1-2
CASSPLDSSNYGYTF
TGTGCCAGCAGCCCTCTCGACAGTTCTAACTATGGCTACACCTTC
>-|TRBV2|-|TRBJ2-1
CASPAYNEQFF
TGTGCCAGCCCTGCCTACAATGAGCAGTTCTTC
>-|TRBV19|TRBD1|TRBJ2-7
CASSPGTEYEQYF
TGTGCCAGTAGTCCGGGGACAGAATACGAGCAGTACTTC
>-|TRBV6-5|TRBD1|TRBJ2-2
CASRGRDRDTGELFF
TGTGCCAGCAGAGGCCGGGACAGGGACACCGGGGAGCTGTTTTTT
>-|TRBV4-2|TRBD2|TRBJ2-5
CASSLYLAGVETQYF
TGTGCCAGCAGCCTCTACCTAGCGGGAGTGGAGACCCAGTACTTC
>-|TRBV6-6|-|TRBJ2-2
CASTYNGESGGELFF
TGTGCCAGCACCTACAACGGGGAAAGCGGCGGGGAGCTGTTTTTT
>-|TRBV15|TRBD2|TRBJ2-7
CATSFGGDLNWIEQYF
TGTGCCACCAGCTTCGGGGGGGATTTGAATTGGATCGAGCAGTACTTC
>once|TRBV7-3|TRBD2|TRBJ2-3
CASSLLLADTQYF
TGTGCCAGCAGCTTACTACTAGCGGATACGCAGTATTTT
>once|TRBV6-5|TRBD2|TRBJ2-7
CASSPNRLAGTEQYF
TGTGCCAGCAGCCCGAACCGACTAGCGGGAACCGAGCAGTACTTC
>-|TRBV4-2|TRBD2|TRBJ2-1
CASSEGLAGGNEQFF
TGTGCCAGCAGCGAGGGACTAGCGGGGGGCAATGAGCAGTTCTTC
>-|TRBV2|TRBD1|TRBJ2-7
CASRAGQGYEQYF
TGTGCCAGCAGGGCGGGACAGGGGTACGAGCAGTACTTC
>-|TRBV18|TRBD1|TRBJ1-2
CASQTWDSTIYGYTF
TGTGCCAGCCAAACCTGGGACAGTACGATCTATGGCTACACCTTC
>-|TRBV11-2|-|TRBJ2-7
CASSPVGVAVAYEQYF
TGTGCCAGCAGCCCAGTCGGGGTAGCGGTAGCCTACGAGCAGTACTTC
>-|TRBV27|-|TRBJ1-5
CASSGGSQPQHF
TGTGCCAGCAGCGGGGGGTCCCAGCCCCAGCATTTT
>-|TRBV7-9|-|TRBJ1-2
CASSFGQGGDYGYTF
TGTGCCAGCAGCTTTGGGCAGGGAGGGGACTATGGCTACACCTTC
>-|TRBV5-1|TRBD1|TRBJ2-5
CASSFTGTVQETQYF
TGCGCCAGCAGCTTTACCGGGACAGTACAAGAGACCCAGTACTTC
>-|TRBV27|TRBD2|TRBJ2-2
CASSPAGLAIGELFF
TGTGCCAGCAGTCCCGCCGGACTAGCAATCGGGGAGCTGTTTTTT
>-|TRBV6-5|TRBD1|TRBJ1-1
CASRGRGRETEAFF
TGTGCCAGCAGGGGCAGGGGGCGTGAGACTGAAGCTTTCTTT
>once|TRBV27|-|TRBJ1-1
CASSLSGAKEAFF
TGTGCCAGCAGTTTATCAGGGGCAAAAGAAGCTTTCTTT
>-|TRBV4-1|TRBD1|TRBJ1-2
CASSQDTGGRGYTF
TGCGCCAGCAGCCAAGACACAGGGGGAAGGGGCTACACCTTC
>-|TRBV27|-|TRBJ2-7
CASSPLMGPEQYF
TGTGCCAGCAGTCCCCTCATGGGGCCCGAGCAGTACTTC
>-|TRBV7-9|TRBD2|TRBJ2-2
CASSYPASGRTGELFF
TGTGCCAGCAGCTATCCGGCTAGCGGGAGAACCGGGGAGCTGTTTTTT
>-|TRBV5-6|TRBD1|TRBJ2-5
CASSLMTGWETQYF
TGTGCCAGCAGCTTGATGACAGGGTGGGAGACCCAGTACTTC
>-|TRBV7-9|-|TRBJ1-2
CASSLDFQGRYGYTF
TGTGCCAGCAGCTTAGATTTTCAGGGGCGCTATGGCTACACCTTC
>once|TRBV28|-|TRBJ2-1
CASRKGGGYNEQFF
TGTGCCAGCAGGAAAGGGGGGGGGTACAATGAGCAGTTCTTC
>-|TRBV5-6|-|TRBJ2-5
CASSRGGTYQETQYF
TGTGCCAGCAGCCGCGGAGGGACGTACCAAGAGACCCAGTACTTC
>-|TRBV10-3|-|TRBJ1-2
CAISEPSHMGDGYTF
TGTGCCATCAGTGAGCCCAGCCATATGGGAGATGGCTACACCTTC
>-|TRBV7-9|-|TRBJ2-2
CASSLVKTELFF
TGTGCCAGCAGCTTGGTAAAGACAGAGCTGTTTTTT
>-|TRBV27|TRBD1|TRBJ2-7
CASRPGQAYEQYF
TGTGCCAGCAGACCGGGACAGGCCTACGAGCAGTACTTC
>-|TRBV4-2|TRBD1|TRBJ2-7
CASSQMGTGYEQYF
TGTGCCAGCAGCCAGATGGGGACAGGCTACGAGCAGTACTTC
>few|TRBV6-1|-|TRBJ2-7
CASSVQQGKGYEQYF
TGTGCCAGCAGTGTCCAACAGGGAAAAGGCTACGAGCAGTACTTC
>-|TRBV7-6|-|TRBJ2-7
CASSLGQGNYEQYF
TGTGCCAGCAGCTTAGGGCAGGGGAACTACGAGCAGTACTTC
>-|TRBV28|-|TRBJ2-3
CASRRGKDTQYF
TGTGCCAGCAGACGAGGGAAGGATACGCAGTATTTT
>-|TRBV7-9|-|TRBJ1-1
CASSSQTQGDTEAFF
TGTGCCAGCAGCTCCCAGACACAGGGTGACACTGAAGCTTTCTTT
>-|TRBV11-2|-|TRBJ2-1
CASSRDRGGNEQFF
TGTGCCAGCAGCCGCGACAGGGGAGGGAATGAGCAGTTCTTC
>-|TRBV6-5|-|TRBJ2-2
CASSYPPGTGELFF
TGTGCCAGCAGTTACCCCCCGGGCACCGGGGAGCTGTTTTTT
>-|TRBV19|-|TRBJ2-1
CASSLDIHNEQFF
TGTGCCAGTAGTCTCGACATCCACAATGAGCAGTTCTTC
>-|TRBV4-1|TRBD1|TRBJ2-5
CASSQGWDRAETQYF
TGCGCCAGCAGCCAAGGATGGGACAGGGCAGAGACCCAGTACTTC
>-|TRBV7-9|TRBD2|TRBJ2-1
CASSLPGLADNEQFF
TGTGCCAGCAGCTTACCGGGACTAGCGGACAATGAGCAGTTCTTC
>few|TRBV4-1|TRBD1|TRBJ2-7
CASSLDPGTAYEQYF
TGCGCCAGCAGCCTTGATCCCGGGACAGCCTACGAGCAGTACTTC
>-|TRBV5-1|TRBD2|TRBJ2-3
CASSLRGRLAGGPNTDTQYF
TGCGCCAGCAGCTTAAGGGGGCGACTAGCGGGAGGGCCTAACACAGATACGCAGTATTTT
>-|TRBV2|TRBD1|TRBJ2-1
CASSRGPFTNSNEQFF
TGTGCCAGCAGCAGGGGGCCATTCACTAATTCCAATGAGCAGTTCTTC
>-|TRBV5-4|-|TRBJ1-2
CASSLYRDTASSYGYTF
TGTGCCAGCAGCCTATACCGGGACACGGCCTCATCTTATGGCTACACCTTC
>few|TRBV7-8|-|TRBJ2-7
CASGEYEQYF
TGTGCCAGTGGAGAATACGAGCAGTACTTC
>-|TRBV14|TRBD2|TRBJ2-1
CASSQVQLAEEQFF
TGTGCCAGCAGCCAAGTACAACTAGCGGAGGAGCAGTTCTTC